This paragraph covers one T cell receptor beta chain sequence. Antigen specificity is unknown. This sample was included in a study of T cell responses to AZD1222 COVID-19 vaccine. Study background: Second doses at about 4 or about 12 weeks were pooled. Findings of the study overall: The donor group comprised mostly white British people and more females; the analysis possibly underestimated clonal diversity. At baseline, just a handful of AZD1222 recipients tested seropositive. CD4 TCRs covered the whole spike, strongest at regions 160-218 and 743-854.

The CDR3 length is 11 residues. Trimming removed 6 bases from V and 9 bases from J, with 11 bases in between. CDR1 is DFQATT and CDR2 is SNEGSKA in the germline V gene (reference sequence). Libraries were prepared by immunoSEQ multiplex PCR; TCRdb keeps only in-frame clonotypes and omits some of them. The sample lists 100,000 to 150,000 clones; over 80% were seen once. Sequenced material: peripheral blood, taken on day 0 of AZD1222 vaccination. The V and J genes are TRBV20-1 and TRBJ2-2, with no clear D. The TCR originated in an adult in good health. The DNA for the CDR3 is TGCAGTGCCCCACTCAAGAGGGAGCTGTTTTTT. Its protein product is CSAPLKRELFF.